This T cell receptor beta chain was sequenced during a study of yellow fever vaccine responses in identical twins. Worth noting for this clonotype: The antigen remains unidentified.

Study-level findings and limits: As reported, the vaccine T cell response of twins seemed partly convergent and partly personalized.

TCRdb re-derived calls from the RT-PCR reads in MiXCR, one entry per CDR3 protein. The table lists about 3,000 distinct CDR3 sequences, 87% of them singletons. V was pared by 4 bases and J by 5 bases, with 6 bases between. The CDR3 has 12 amino acids. The receptor's source is a woman younger than 35 who received the yellow fever vaccine. Source: T cells from blood (PBMCs), unsorted or a sorted subset (not recorded which), taken before or after yellow fever vaccination (not recorded which). The chain uses TRBV23-1 and TRBJ1-5; D uncertain. TRBV23-1 is an open reading frame whose function is uncertain. CDR3 nucleotide sequence: TGCGCCAGCAGTCGCAGAGATCAGCCCCAGCATTTT. It is translated as CASSRRDQPQHF.